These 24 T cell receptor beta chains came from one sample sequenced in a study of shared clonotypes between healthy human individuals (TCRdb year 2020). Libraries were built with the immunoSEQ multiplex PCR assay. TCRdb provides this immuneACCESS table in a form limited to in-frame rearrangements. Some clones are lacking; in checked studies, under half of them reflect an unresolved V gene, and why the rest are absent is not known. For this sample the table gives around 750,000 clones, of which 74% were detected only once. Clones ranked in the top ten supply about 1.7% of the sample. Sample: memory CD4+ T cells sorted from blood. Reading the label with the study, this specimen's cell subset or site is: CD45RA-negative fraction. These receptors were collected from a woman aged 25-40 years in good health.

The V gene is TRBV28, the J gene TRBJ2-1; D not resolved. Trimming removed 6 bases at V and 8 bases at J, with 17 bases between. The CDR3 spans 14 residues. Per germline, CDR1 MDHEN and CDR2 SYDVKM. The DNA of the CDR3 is TGTGCCAGCAGCACGACCACGGACCTTCATGAGCAGTTCTTC. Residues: CASSTTTDLHEQFF.

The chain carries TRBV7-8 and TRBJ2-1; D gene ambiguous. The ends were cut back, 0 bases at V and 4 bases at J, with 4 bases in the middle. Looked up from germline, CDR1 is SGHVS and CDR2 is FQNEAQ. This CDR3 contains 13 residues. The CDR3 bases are TGTGCCAGCAGCTTAGCGCATTACAATGAGCAGTTCTTC. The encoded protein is CASSLAHYNEQFF.

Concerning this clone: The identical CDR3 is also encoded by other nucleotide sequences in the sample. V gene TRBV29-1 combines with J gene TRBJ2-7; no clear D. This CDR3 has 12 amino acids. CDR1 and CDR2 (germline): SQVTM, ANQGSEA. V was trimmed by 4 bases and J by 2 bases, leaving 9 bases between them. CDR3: CSVGKDTYEQYF. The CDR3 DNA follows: TGCAGCGTTGGCAAGGATACCTACGAGCAGTACTTC.

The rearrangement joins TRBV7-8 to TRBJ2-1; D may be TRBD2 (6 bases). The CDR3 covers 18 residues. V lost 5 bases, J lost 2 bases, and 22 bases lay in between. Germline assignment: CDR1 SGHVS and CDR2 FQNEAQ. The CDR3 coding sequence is TGTGCCAGCAGCCTATATAGGACTCGTTCTAGCGCCTACAATGAGCAGTTCTTC. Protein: CASSLYRTRSSAYNEQFF.

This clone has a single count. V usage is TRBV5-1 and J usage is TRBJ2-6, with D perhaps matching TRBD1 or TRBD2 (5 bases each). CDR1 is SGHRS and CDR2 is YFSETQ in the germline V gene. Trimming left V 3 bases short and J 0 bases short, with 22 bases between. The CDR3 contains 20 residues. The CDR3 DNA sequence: TGCGCCAGCAGCTATAGACAGCCCGGGGAAGCAAACTCTGGGGCCAACGTCCTGACTTTC. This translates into CASSYRQPGEANSGANVLTF.

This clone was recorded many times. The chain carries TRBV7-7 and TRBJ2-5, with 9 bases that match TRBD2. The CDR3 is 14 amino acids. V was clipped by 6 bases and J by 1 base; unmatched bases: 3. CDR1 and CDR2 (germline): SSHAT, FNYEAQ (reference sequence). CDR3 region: CASSPSGIQETQYF. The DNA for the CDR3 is TGTGCCAGCAGTCCTAGCGGGATCCAAGAGACCCAGTACTTC.

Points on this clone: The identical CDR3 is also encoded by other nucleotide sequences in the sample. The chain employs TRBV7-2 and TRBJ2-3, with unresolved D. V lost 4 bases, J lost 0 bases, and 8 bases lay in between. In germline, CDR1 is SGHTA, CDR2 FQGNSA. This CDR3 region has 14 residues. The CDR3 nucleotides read TGTGCCAGCAGCTCCTACCTTAGCACAGATACGCAGTATTTT. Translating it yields CASSSYLSTDTQYF.

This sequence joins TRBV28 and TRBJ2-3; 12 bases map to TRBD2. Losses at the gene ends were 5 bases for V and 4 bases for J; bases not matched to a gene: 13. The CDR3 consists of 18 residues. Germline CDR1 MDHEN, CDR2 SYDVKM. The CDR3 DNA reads TGTGCCAGCAGTCTAACTAGCGGGAGGCCTATTTTCCCAGATACGCAGTATTTT. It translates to CASSLTSGRPIFPDTQYF.

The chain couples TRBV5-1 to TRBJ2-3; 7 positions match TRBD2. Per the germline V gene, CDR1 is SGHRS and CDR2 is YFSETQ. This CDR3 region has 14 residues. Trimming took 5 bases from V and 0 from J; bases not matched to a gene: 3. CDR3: CASRHSGSTDTQYF. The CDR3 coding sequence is TGCGCCAGCAGGCATAGCGGGAGCACAGATACGCAGTATTTT.

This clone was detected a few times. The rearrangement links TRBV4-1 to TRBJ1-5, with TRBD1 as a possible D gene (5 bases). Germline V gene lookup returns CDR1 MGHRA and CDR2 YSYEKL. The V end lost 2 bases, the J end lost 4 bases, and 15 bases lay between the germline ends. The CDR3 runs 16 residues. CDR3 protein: CASSQHPTARNQPQHF. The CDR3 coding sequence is TGCGCCAGCAGCCAACATCCGACAGCGAGGAATCAGCCCCAGCATTTT.

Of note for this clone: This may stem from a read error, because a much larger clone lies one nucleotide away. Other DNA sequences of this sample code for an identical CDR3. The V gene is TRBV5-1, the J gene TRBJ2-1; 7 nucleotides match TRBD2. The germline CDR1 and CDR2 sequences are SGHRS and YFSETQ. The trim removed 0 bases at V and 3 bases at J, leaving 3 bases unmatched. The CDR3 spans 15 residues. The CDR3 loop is CASSLVSSGYNEQFF. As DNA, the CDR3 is TGCGCCAGCAGCTTGGTGTCTAGCGGCTACAATGAGCAGTTCTTC.

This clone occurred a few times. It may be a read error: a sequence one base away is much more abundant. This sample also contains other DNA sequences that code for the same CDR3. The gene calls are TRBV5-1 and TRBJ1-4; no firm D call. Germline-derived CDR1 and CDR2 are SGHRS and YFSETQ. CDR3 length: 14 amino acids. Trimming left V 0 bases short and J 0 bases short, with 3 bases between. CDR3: CASSLGSTNEKLFF. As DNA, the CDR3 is TGCGCCAGCAGCTTGGGATCAACTAATGAAAAACTGTTTTTT. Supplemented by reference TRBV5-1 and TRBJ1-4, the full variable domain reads KAGVTQTPRYLIKTRGQQVTLSCSPISGHRSVSWYQQTPGQGLQFLFEYFSETQRNKGNFPGRFSGRQFSNSRSEMNVSTLELGDSALYLCASSLGSTNEKLFFGSGTQLSVL.

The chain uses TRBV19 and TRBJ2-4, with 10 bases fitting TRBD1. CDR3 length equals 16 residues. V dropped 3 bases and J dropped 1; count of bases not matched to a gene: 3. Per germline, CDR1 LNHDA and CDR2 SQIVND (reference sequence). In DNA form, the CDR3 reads TGTGCCAGTAGTATGGTGGGACAGGGGGCCAAAAACATTCAGTACTTC. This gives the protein CASSMVGQGAKNIQYF.

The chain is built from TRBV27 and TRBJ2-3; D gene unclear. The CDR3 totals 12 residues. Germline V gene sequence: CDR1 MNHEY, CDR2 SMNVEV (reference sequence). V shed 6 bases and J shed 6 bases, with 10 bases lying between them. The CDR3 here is CASSRNSDTQYF. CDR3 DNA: TGTGCCAGCAGCCGAAATAGTGATACGCAGTATTTT.

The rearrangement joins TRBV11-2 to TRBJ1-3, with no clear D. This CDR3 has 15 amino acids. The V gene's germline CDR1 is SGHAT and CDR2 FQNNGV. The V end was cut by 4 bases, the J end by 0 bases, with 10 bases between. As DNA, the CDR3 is TGTGCCAGCAGCTCCCTCCGCGGCTCTGGAAACACCATATATTTT. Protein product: CASSSLRGSGNTIYF.

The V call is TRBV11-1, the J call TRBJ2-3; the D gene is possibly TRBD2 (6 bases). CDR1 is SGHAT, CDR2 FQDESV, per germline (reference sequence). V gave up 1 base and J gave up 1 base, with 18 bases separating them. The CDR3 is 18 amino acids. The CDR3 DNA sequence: TGTGCCAGCAGCTTAGAGGAGGGAGGCGGAAGACGCACAGATACGCAGTATTTT. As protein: CASSLEEGGGRRTDTQYF.

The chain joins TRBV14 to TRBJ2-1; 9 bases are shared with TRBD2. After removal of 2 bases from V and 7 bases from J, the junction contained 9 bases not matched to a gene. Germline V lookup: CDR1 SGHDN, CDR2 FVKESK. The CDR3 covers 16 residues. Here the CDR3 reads CASSQTAGGPRNEQFF. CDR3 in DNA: TGTGCCAGCAGCCAAACCGCGGGAGGGCCGCGAAATGAGCAGTTCTTC.

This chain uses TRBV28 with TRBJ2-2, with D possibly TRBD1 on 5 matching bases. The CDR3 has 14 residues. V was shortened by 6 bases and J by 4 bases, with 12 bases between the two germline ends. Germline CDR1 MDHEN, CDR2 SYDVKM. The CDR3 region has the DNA TGTGCCAGCAGCCTAAGGGGTTTCACCGGGGAGCTGTTTTTT. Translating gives CASSLRGFTGELFF.

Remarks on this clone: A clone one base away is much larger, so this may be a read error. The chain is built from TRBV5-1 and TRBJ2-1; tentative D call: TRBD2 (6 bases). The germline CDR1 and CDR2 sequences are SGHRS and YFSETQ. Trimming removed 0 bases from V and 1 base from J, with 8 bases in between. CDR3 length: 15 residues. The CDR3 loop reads CASSLASESYNEQFF. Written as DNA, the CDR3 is TGCGCCAGCAGCTTGGCTAGCGAGTCCTACAATGAGCAGTTCTTC.

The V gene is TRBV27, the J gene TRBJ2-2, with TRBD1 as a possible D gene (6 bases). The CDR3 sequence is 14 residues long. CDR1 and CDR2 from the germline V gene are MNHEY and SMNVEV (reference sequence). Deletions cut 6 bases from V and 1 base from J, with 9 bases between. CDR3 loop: CASRTGWNTGELFF. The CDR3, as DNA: TGTGCCAGCAGGACAGGATGGAACACCGGGGAGCTGTTTTTT.

The CDR3, as DNA: TGTGCCAGCAGTTTCCCGGGTAATACGCAGTATTTT. It codes for CASSFPGNTQYF. This rearrangement joins TRBV28 to TRBJ2-3; no reliable D call. Germline V gene lookup returns CDR1 MDHEN and CDR2 SYDVKM. V shed 3 bases and J shed 7 bases, with 8 bases lying between them. The CDR3 spans 12 residues.

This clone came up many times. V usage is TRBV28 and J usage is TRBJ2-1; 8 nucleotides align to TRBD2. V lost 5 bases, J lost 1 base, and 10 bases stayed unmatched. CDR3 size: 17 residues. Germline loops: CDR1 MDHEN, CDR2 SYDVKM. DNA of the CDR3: TGTGCCAGCAGTCCCCGGGGGGGAGGGTTTTCCTACAATGAGCAGTTCTTC. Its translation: CASSPRGGGFSYNEQFF.

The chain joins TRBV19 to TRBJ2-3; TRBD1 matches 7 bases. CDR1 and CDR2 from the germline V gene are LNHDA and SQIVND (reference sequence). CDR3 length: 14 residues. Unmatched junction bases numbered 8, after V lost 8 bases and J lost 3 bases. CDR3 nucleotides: TGTGCCAGTTTGTCGAAGGGGGCAACAGATACGCAGTATTTT. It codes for CASLSKGATDTQYF.

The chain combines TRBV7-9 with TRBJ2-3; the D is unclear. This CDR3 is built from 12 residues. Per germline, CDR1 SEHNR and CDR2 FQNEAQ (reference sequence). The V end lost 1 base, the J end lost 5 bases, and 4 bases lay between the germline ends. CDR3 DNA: TGTGCCAGCAGCTTAGGAATAGATACGCAGTATTTT. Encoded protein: CASSLGIDTQYF. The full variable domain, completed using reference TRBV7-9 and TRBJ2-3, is DTGVSQNPRHKITKRGQNVTFRCDPISEHNRLYWYRQTLGQGPEFLTYFQNEAQLEKSRLLSDRFSAERPKGSFSTLEIQRTEQGDSAMYLCASSLGIDTQYFGPGTRLTVL.